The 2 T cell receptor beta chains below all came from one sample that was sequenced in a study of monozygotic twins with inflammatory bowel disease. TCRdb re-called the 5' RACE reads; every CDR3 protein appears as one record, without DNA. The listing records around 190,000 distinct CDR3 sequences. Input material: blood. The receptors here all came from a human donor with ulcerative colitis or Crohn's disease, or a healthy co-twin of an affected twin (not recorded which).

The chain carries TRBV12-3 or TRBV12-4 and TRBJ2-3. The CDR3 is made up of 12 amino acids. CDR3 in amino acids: CASTNSADTQYF.

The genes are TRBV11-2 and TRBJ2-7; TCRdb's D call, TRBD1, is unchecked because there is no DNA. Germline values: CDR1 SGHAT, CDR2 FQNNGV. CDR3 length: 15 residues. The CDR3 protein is CASSFGTVLTYEQYF.